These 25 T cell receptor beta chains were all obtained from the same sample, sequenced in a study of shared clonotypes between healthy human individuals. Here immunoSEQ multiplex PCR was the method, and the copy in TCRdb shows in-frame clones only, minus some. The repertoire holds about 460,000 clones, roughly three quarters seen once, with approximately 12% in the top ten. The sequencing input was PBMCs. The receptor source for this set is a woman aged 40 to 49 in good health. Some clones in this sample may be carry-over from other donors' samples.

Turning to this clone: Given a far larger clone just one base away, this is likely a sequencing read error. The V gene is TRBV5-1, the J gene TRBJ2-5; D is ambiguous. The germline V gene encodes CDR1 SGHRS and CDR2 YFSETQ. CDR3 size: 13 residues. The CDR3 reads CAGSLAGGETQYF. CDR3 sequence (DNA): TGCGCCGGCAGCTTGGCCGGTGGTGAGACCCAGTACTTC.

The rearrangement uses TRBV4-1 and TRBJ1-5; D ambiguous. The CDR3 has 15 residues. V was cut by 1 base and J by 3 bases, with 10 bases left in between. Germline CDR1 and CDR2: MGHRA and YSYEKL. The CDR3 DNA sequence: TGCGCCAGCAGCCAAGTCGGCCGCTACAATCAGCCCCAGCATTTT. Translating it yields CASSQVGRYNQPQHF.

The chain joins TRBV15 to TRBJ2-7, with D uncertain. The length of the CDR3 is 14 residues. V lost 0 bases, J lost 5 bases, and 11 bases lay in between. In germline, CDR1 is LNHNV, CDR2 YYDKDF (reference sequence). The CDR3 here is CATSRDLSRDEQYF. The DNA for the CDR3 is TGTGCCACCAGCAGAGATCTCTCCCGGGACGAGCAGTACTTC.

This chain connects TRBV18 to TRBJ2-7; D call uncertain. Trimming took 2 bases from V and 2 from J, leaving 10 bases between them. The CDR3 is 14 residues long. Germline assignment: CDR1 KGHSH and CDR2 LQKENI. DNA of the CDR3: TGTGCCAGCTCACCATCCGGACCGACCTACGAGCAGTACTTC. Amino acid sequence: CASSPSGPTYEQYF.

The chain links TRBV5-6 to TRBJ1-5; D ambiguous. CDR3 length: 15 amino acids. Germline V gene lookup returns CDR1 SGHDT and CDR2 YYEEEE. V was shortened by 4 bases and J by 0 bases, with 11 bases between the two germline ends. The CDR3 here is CASSVGPYSNQPQHF. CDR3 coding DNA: TGTGCCAGCAGCGTCGGACCTTATAGCAATCAGCCCCAGCATTTT. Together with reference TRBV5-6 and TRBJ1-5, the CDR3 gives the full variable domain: DAGVTQSPTHLIKTRGQQVTLRCSPKSGHDTVSWYQQALGQGPQFIFQYYEEEERQRGNFPDRFSGHQFPNYSSELNVNALLLGDSALYLCASSVGPYSNQPQHFGDGTRLSIL.

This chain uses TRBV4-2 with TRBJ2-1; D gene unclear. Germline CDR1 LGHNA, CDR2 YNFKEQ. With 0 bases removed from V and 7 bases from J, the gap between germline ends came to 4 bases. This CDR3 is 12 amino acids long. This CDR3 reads CASSQDRNEQFF. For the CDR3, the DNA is TGTGCCAGCAGCCAAGATCGTAATGAGCAGTTCTTC.

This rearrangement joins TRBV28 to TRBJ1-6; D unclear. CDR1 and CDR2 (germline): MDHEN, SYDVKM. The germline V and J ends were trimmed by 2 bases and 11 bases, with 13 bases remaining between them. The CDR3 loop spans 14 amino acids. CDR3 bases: TGTGCCAGCAGTTTAAGGGCAGAGGGTCCACCCCTCCACTTT. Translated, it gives CASSLRAEGPPLHF.

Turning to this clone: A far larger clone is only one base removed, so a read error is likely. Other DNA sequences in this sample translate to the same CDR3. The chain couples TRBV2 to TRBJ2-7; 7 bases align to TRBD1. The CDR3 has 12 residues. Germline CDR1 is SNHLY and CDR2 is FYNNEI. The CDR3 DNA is TGTGCCAGCAGTGAAGGGACAGGCGAGCAGTACTTT. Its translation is CASSEGTGEQYF.

CDR3 in DNA: TGTGCCAGCAGTGACTCCGAACAGGGGGTGAGTGAGCAGTTCTTC. It specifies CASSDSEQGVSEQFF. The chain couples TRBV6-4 to TRBJ2-1, with 8 bases aligning to TRBD1. The V gene end was trimmed by 0 bases and the J gene end by 9 bases; junction bases not matched to a gene: 7. This CDR3 has 15 amino acids. Germline V CDR1 and CDR2: MRHNA, SNTAGT.

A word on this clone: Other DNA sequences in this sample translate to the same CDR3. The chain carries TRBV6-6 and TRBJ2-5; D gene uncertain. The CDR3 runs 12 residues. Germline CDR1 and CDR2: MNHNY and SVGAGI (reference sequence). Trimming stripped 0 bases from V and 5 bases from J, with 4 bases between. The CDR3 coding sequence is TGTGCCAGCAGTTACTCGAGGGAGACCCAGTACTTC. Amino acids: CASSYSRETQYF.

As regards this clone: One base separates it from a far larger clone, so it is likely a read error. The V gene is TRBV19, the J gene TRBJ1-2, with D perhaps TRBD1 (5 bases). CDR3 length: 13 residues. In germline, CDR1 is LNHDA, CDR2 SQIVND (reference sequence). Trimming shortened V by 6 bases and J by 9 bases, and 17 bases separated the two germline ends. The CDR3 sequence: CASRGLGRWSYTF. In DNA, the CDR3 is TGTGCCAGTAGAGGCTTGGGGCGTTGGAGCTACACCTTC.

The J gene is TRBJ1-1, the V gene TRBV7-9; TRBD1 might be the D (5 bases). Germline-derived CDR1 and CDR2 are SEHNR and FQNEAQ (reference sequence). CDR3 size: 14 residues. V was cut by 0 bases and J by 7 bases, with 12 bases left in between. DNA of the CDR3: TGTGCCAGCAGCTTAGCGGGGAGGGACCATGAAGCTTTCTTT. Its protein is CASSLAGRDHEAFF. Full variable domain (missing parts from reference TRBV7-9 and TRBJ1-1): DTGVSQNPRHKITKRGQNVTFRCDPISEHNRLYWYRQTLGQGPEFLTYFQNEAQLEKSRLLSDRFSAERPKGSFSTLEIQRTEQGDSAMYLCASSLAGRDHEAFFGQGTRLTVV.

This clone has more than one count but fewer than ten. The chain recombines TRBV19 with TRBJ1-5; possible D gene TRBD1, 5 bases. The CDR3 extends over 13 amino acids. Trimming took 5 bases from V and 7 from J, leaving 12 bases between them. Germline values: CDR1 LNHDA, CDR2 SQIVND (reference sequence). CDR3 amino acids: CASSVGDLQPQHF. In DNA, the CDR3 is TGTGCCAGTAGTGTCGGGGACCTGCAGCCCCAGCATTTT.

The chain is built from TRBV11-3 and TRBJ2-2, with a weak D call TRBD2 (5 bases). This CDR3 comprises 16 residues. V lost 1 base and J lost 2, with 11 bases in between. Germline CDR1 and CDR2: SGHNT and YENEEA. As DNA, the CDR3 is TGTGCCAGCAGCTTAGGGTTAAGCGGTAACACCGGGGAGCTGTTTTTT. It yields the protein CASSLGLSGNTGELFF. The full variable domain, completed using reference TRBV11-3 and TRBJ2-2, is EAGVVQSPRYKIIEKKQPVAFWCNPISGHNTLYWYLQNLGQGPELLIRYENEEAVDDSQLPKDRFSAERLKGVDSTLKIQPAELGDSAVYLCASSLGLSGNTGELFFGEGSRLTVL.

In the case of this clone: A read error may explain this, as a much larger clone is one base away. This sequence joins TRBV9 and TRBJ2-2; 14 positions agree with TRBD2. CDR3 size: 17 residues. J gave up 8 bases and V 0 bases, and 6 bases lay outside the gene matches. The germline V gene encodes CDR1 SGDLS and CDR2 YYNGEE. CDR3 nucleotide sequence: TGTGCCAGCAGCGTAGCCCCGACTAGCGGGGGGGCTGGGGAGCTGTTTTTT. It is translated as CASSVAPTSGGAGELFF.

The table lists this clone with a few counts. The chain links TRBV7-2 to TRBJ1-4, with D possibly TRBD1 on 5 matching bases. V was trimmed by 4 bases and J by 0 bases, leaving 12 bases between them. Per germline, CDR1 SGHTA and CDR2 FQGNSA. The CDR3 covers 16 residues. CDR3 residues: CASSSRDPATNEKLFF. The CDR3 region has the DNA TGTGCCAGCAGCTCTCGGGACCCTGCAACTAATGAAAAACTGTTTTTT.

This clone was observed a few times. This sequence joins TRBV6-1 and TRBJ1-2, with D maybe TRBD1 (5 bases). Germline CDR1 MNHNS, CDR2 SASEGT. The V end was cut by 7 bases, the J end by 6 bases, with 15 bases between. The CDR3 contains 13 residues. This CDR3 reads CASTPGRGNGYTF. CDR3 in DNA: TGTGCCAGCACACCTGGACGGGGGAATGGCTACACCTTC.

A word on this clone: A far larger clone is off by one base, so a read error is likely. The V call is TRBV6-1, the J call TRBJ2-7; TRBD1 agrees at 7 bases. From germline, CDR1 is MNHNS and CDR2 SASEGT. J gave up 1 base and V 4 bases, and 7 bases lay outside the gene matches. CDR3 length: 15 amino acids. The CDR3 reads CASSGESRGSYEQYF. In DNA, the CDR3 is TGTGCCAGCAGTGGTGAGAGCAGGGGGTCCTACGAGCAGTACTTC.

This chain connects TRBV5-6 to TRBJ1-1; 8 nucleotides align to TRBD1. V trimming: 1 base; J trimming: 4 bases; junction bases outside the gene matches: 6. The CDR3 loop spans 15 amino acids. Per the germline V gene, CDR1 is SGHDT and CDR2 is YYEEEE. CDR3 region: CASSLLDRETTEAFF. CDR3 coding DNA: TGTGCCAGCAGCTTGTTGGACAGGGAGACCACTGAAGCTTTCTTT.

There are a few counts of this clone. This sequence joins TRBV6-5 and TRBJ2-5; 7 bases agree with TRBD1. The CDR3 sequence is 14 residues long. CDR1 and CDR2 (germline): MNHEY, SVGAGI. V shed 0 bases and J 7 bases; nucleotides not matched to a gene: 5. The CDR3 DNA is TGTGCCAGCAGTTACTCCAGGGGGTCGGGGACCCAGTACTTC. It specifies CASSYSRGSGTQYF.

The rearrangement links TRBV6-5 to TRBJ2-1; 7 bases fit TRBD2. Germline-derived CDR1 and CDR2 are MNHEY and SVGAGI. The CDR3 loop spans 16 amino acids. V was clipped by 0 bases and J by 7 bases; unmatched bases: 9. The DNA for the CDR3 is TGTGCCAGCAGTTACTCTGGCGGGAGTAAGGCAAATGAGCAGTTCTTC. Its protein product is CASSYSGGSKANEQFF.

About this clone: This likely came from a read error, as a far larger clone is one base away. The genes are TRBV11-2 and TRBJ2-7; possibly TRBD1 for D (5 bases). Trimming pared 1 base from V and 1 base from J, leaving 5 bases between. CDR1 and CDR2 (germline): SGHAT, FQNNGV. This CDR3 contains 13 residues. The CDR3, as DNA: TGTGCCAGCAGCTTAGCAGGGTCCTACGAGCAGTACTTC. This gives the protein CASSLAGSYEQYF.

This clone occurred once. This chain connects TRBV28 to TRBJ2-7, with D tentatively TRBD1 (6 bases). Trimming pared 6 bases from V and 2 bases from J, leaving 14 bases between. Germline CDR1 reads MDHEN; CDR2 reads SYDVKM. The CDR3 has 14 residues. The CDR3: CASSLRGGPYEQYF. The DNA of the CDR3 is TGTGCCAGCAGCCTTCGAGGGGGACCCTACGAGCAGTACTTC.

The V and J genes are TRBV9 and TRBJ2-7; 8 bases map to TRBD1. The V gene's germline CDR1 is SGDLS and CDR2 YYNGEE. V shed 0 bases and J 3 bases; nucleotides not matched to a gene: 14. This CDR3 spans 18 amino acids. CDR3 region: CASSVEANTGTGNYEQYF. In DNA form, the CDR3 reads TGTGCCAGCAGCGTAGAGGCCAATACCGGGACAGGCAACTACGAGCAGTACTTC.

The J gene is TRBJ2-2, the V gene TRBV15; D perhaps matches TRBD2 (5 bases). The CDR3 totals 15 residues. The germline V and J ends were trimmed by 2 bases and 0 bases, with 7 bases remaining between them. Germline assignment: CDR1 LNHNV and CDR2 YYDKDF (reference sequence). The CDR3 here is CATSRTRPNTGELFF. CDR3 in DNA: TGTGCCACCAGCAGAACTAGACCGAACACCGGGGAGCTGTTTTTT. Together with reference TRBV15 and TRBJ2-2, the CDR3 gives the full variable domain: DAMVIQNPRYQVTQFGKPVTLSCSQTLNHNVMYWYQQKSSQAPKLLFHYYDKDFNNEADTPDNFQSRRPNTSFCFLDIRSPGLGDTAMYLCATSRTRPNTGELFFGEGSRLTVL.